This T cell receptor beta chain was captured by sequencing in a study of T cells after yellow fever vaccination. Study findings and constraints: On re-exposure, the response was weaker but peaked faster, at day 5 versus 15. Re-detected after boosting: most primary clones, about 96% of CD4 and about 90% of CD8. From the bulk population, abundant clonotypes could contaminate and appear within FACS-sorted repertoires.

Points on this clonotype: Its antigen is as yet unknown.

The 5'RACE template-switching step produced TCR cDNA and added a universal primer site and UMIs. TCRdb itself ran the 5' RACE reads through MiXCR, one entry per CDR3 protein. The data contain 150,000 or so distinct CDR3 sequences, roughly 8.8% of them singletons. CDR3 length equals 16 residues. The ends were cut back, 1 base at V and 4 bases at J, with 14 bases in the middle. The germline gives CDR1 LGHDT, CDR2 YNNKEL (reference sequence). The chain has TRBV3-1 and TRBJ2-1; D remains ambiguous. The starting material was CD8+ T cells sorted from PBMCs, obtained 45 days after the yellow fever booster vaccination. The source is a man aged 18 to 29 who received the YFV17D yellow fever vaccine. CDR3 protein: CASSQGGSSLYNEQFF. CDR3 nucleotide sequence: TGTGCCAGCAGCCAAGGAGGAAGTAGCCTTTACAATGAGCAGTTCTTC.